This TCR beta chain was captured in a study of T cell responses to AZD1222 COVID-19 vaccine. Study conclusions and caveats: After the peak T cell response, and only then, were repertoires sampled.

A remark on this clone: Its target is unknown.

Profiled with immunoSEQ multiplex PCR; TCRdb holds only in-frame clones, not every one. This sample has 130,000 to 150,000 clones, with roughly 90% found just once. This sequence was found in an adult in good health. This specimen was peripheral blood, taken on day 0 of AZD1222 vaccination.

CDR3 DNA: TGCGCCAGCAGCCAAGATGAAGCCGCAGGGCAAGAATACGAGCAGTACTTC. It translates to CASSQDEAAGQEYEQYF. This sequence joins TRBV4-1 and TRBJ2-7; maybe TRBD1 (5 bases). The CDR3 is 17 amino acids. Germline assignment: CDR1 MGHRA and CDR2 YSYEKL. The V end was cut by 0 bases, the J end by 4 bases, with 19 bases between.